This TCR beta chain originates from a study of neurological immune-mediated disorders. Using its own MiXCR run on the 5' RACE reads, TCRdb lists one record per CDR3 protein. Found here are 40,000 to 50,000 distinct CDR3 sequences, about 2% of them singletons; the top ten hold more than 2%. The study, taken as a whole, reports: Phylogenetic grouping placed 18 of 34 multiple sclerosis patients' repertoires in one related-CDR3 cluster, a possible signature.

This clonotype was detected many times. Its antigen is undetermined. Where libraries were unsorted, they were derived from 2 million PBMCs stored at -80 degrees C. The CDR3 spans 14 residues. Trimming left V 6 bases short and J 5 bases short, with 13 bases between. The sequenced sample was PBMCs. The source is a woman between 35 and 50 years old with multiple sclerosis. The chain is built from TRBV12-3 or TRBV12-4 and TRBJ1-4; no clear D gene. This CDR3 is CASSPGRSNEKLFF. Written as DNA, the CDR3 is TGTGCCAGCAGCCCCGGGAGGTCCAATGAAAAACTGTTTTTT.